This T cell receptor beta chain was sequenced for a study of T cell responses to AZD1222 COVID-19 vaccine. Data came from immunoSEQ multiplex PCR; TCRdb stores just in-frame clones and leaves some out. This table has 150,000 to 200,000 clones, roughly 94% appearing once. Germline CDR1 reads MDHEN; CDR2 reads SYDVKM. The CDR3 contains 11 residues. V was cut by 2 bases and J by 10 bases, with 8 bases left in between. Study-wide points: Spike-wide coverage was observed for vaccine-associated CD4 TCRs, with dominant responses at 160-218 and 743-854. A reported finding is that nearly half of spike-specific TCRs target unmutated variant regions. Spike-specific TCR breadth and depth grew following two AZD1222 doses.

Worth noting for this clone: What it recognizes is unknown.

The rearrangement uses TRBV28 and TRBJ1-1; D call uncertain. The TCR comes from an adult who received the AZD1222 COVID-19 vaccine. Here the sequenced sample was peripheral blood, taken 28 days after the second AZD1222 dose. This chain's CDR3 is CASSLGMVAFF. CDR3 bases: TGTGCCAGCAGTTTAGGGATGGTAGCTTTCTTT.